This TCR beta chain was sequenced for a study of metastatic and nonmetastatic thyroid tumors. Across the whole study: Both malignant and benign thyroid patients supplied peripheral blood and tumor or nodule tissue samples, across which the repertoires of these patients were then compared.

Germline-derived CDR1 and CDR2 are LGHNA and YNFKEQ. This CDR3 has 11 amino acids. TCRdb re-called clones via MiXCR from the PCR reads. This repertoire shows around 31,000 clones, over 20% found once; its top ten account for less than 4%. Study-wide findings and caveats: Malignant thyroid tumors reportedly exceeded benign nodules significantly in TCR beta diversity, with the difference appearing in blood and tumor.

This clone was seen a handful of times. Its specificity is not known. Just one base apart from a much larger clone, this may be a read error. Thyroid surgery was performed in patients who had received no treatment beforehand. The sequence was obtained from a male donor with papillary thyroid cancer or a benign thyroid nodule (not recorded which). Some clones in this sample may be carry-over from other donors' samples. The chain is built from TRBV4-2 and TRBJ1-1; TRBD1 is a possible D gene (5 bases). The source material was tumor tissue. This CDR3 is CASSQGPEALF. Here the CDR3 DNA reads TGTGCCAGCAGCCAGGGGCCCGAAGCTCTCTTT.